A single sample is the source of the 20 T cell receptor beta chains below, sequenced in a study of blood T cell repertoires in COVID-19. Data came from immunoSEQ multiplex PCR; TCRdb stores just in-frame clones and leaves some out. Of about 130,000 clones listed, about 88% were seen once; the top ten hold roughly 3.7%. The sequenced material came from peripheral blood. The receptor source for this set is a man in his fifties with active COVID-19.

The rearrangement joins TRBV7-9 to TRBJ1-1, with D perhaps TRBD1 (5 bases). V lost 5 bases and J 0 bases, leaving 13 bases between the germline ends. CDR3 length equals 15 residues. Per the germline V gene, CDR1 is SEHNR and CDR2 is FQNEAQ (reference sequence). Here the CDR3 reads CASSQRGGLNTEAFF. The DNA for the CDR3 is TGTGCCAGCAGCCAACGTGGGGGGTTGAACACTGAAGCTTTCTTT.

V and J are TRBV3-1 (or the pseudogene TRBV3-2) and TRBJ2-7, with 8 bases identical to TRBD1. CDR3 length equals 15 residues. The trim removed 1 base at V and 3 bases at J, leaving 5 bases unmatched. Germline V gene data show CDR1 as LGHDT and CDR2 as YNNKEL (reference sequence). The CDR3 coding sequence is TGTGCCAGCAGCCAAGCTCAGGGGGCTCACTACGAGCAGTACTTC. Translating gives CASSQAQGAHYEQYF.

Here the CDR3 reads CASSLVPHGGKVEAFF. The DNA of the CDR3 is TGTGCCAGCAGCTTAGTTCCCCACGGGGGGAAGGTTGAAGCTTTCTTT. The chain carries TRBV7-2 and TRBJ1-1; tentative D call: TRBD1 (5 bases). CDR3 length: 16 amino acids. Germline lookup yields CDR1 SGHTA and CDR2 FQGNSA. V was shortened by 1 base and J by 7 bases, with 19 bases between the two germline ends.

CDR3: CASSLTGGRLNQPQHF. The CDR3 DNA sequence: TGTGCCAGCAGCTTGACAGGGGGAAGACTAAATCAGCCCCAGCATTTT. The V gene is TRBV5-6, the J gene TRBJ1-5; 8 bases are a match to TRBD1. The ends lost 1 base at V and 4 bases at J; junction bases unmatched: 7. Germline V gene lookup returns CDR1 SGHDT and CDR2 YYEEEE. This CDR3 is built from 16 residues.

The V call is TRBV5-6, the J call TRBJ2-1, with D possibly TRBD1 on 6 matching bases. Germline lookup yields CDR1 SGHDT and CDR2 YYEEEE. This CDR3 comprises 16 residues. V lost 3 bases and J 0 bases, leaving 13 bases between the germline ends. CDR3 sequence (DNA): TGTGCCAGCAGCTCGCAAGGACAGAGCTCCTACAATGAGCAGTTCTTC. This codes for CASSSQGQSSYNEQFF.

The chain uses TRBV5-6 and TRBJ1-1; the D gene is possibly TRBD1 (6 bases). V lost 4 bases to trimming and J lost 1 base, with 11 bases between them. The CDR3 has 14 residues. Germline-derived CDR1 and CDR2 are SGHDT and YYEEEE. CDR3 nucleotide sequence: TGTGCCAGCAGCCCGGGACATTGGAACACTGAAGCTTTCTTT. It yields the protein CASSPGHWNTEAFF.

Ten or more counts support this clone. The V and J genes are TRBV11-3 and TRBJ1-6; no clear D. V dropped 6 bases and J dropped 10 bases, with 19 bases sitting between them. CDR3 size: 15 residues. Germline loops: CDR1 SGHNT, CDR2 YENEEA. Written as DNA, the CDR3 is TGTGCCAGCAGTTCCGCGACGGAGGTTCGGTCACCCCTCCACTTT. It is translated as CASSSATEVRSPLHF.

J is TRBJ1-3 and V is TRBV5-1; D may be TRBD1 (6 bases). Germline values: CDR1 SGHRS, CDR2 YFSETQ. With 0 bases removed from V and 0 bases from J, the gap between germline ends came to 13 bases. This CDR3 contains 17 residues. The CDR3 nucleotides are TGCGCCAGCAGCTTGGACAGGGTGAAGGCCTCTGGAAACACCATATATTTT. Its protein product is CASSLDRVKASGNTIYF.

The J gene is TRBJ1-1, the V gene TRBV3-1 (or the pseudogene TRBV3-2); a possible D gene is TRBD1 (6 bases). The CDR3 is 12 amino acids. CDR1 is LGHDT and CDR2 is YNNKEL in the germline V gene (reference sequence). V dropped 5 bases and J dropped 5 bases, with 9 bases sitting between them. The CDR3 DNA sequence: TGTGCCAGCAGCACACAGGGTACTGAAGCTTTCTTT. It translates to CASSTQGTEAFF.

The V and J genes are TRBV9 and TRBJ2-3; 12 positions match TRBD2. Germline CDR1 SGDLS, CDR2 YYNGEE. Losses at the gene ends were 0 bases for V and 1 base for J; bases not matched to a gene: 3. CDR3 length: 17 amino acids. The CDR3 sequence: CASSVGLAGGGTDTQYF. In nucleotides, the CDR3 is TGTGCCAGCAGCGTAGGGCTAGCGGGAGGGGGCACAGATACGCAGTATTTT. Together with reference TRBV9 and TRBJ2-3, the CDR3 gives the full variable domain: DSGVTQTPKHLITATGQRVTLRCSPRSGDLSVYWYQQSLDQGLQFLIQYYNGEERAKGNILERFSAQQFPDLHSELNLSSLELGDSALYFCASSVGLAGGGTDTQYFGPGTRLTVL.

A single count supports this clone. Within the sample, other DNA sequences also encode this same CDR3. The chain joins TRBV7-2 to TRBJ2-7, with 9 bases aligning to TRBD1. CDR1 SGHTA and CDR2 FQGNSA come from the germline V gene. This CDR3 comprises 16 residues. V was clipped by 5 bases and J by 3 bases; unmatched bases: 11. CDR3 nucleotides: TGTGCCAGCAGCGCGCGACAGGGGGGGCGTCGCTACGAGCAGTACTTC. Its protein is CASSARQGGRRYEQYF.

The chain combines TRBV2 with TRBJ1-3; D unclear. The CDR3 is 16 amino acids. The V end was cut by 2 bases, the J end by 3 bases, with 14 bases between. Germline loops: CDR1 SNHLY, CDR2 FYNNEI. Here the CDR3 reads CASSERGPRGGNTIYF. CDR3 nucleotides: TGTGCCAGCAGTGAACGAGGTCCTAGAGGTGGAAACACCATATATTTT.

The chain couples TRBV6-5 to TRBJ2-3; D remains ambiguous. CDR1 is MNHEY, CDR2 SVGAGI, per germline. This CDR3 region has 13 residues. The ends were cut back, 11 bases at V and 2 bases at J, with 14 bases in the middle. CDR3 sequence reads: CADSAIVTDTQYF. The CDR3, as DNA: TGTGCCGACTCCGCAATAGTCACAGATACGCAGTATTTT.

The rearrangement links TRBV10-2 to TRBJ1-1; TRBD1 agrees at 9 bases. J was trimmed by 1 base and V by 3 bases; bases with no gene match: 3. This CDR3 contains 15 residues. The germline V gene encodes CDR1 WSHSY and CDR2 SAAADI. The CDR3 loop reads CASSDLGQGNTEAFF. The DNA of the CDR3 is TGCGCCAGCAGTGACCTGGGACAGGGGAACACTGAAGCTTTCTTT.

This chain joins TRBV7-9 and TRBJ1-1, with 9 bases aligning to TRBD1. This CDR3 has 15 residues. CDR1 and CDR2 from the germline V gene are SEHNR and FQNEAQ (reference sequence). Trimming removed 3 bases from V and 1 base from J; junction bases left unmatched: 3. DNA for the CDR3: TGTGCCAGCAGCTTTGAGACAGGGGGGAACACTGAAGCTTTCTTT. Translating gives CASSFETGGNTEAFF. Variable domain in full (rest from reference TRBV7-9 and TRBJ1-1): DTGVSQNPRHKITKRGQNVTFRCDPISEHNRLYWYRQTLGQGPEFLTYFQNEAQLEKSRLLSDRFSAERPKGSFSTLEIQRTEQGDSAMYLCASSFETGGNTEAFFGQGTRLTVV.

V and J are TRBV27 and TRBJ2-7, with 10 bases lining up with TRBD2. V lost 7 bases and J lost 1; bases outside the gene matches: 4. Per germline, CDR1 MNHEY and CDR2 SMNVEV (reference sequence). CDR3 length equals 14 residues. The CDR3 reads CASKLAGRSYEQYV. CDR3 sequence (DNA): TGTGCCAGCAAACTAGCGGGAAGGTCCTACGAGCAGTACGTC.

The V call is TRBV28, the J call TRBJ1-2; D remains unclear. From germline, CDR1 is MDHEN and CDR2 SYDVKM. The germline V and J ends were trimmed by 2 bases and 7 bases, with 20 bases remaining between them. The CDR3 runs to 16 residues. CDR3 bases: TGTGCCAGCAGTTTAGTTATTTTGTCGGGTGGCGGTGGCTACACCTTC. Amino acid sequence: CASSLVILSGGGGYTF.

This clone was recorded only once. The CDR3: CASSEDRKINEQYF. CDR3 nucleotides: TGTGCCAGCAGCGAGGACAGGAAAATCAACGAGCAGTACTTC. The J gene is TRBJ2-7, the V gene TRBV2; 7 bases line up with TRBD1. The CDR3 length is 14 residues. V shed 6 bases, J shed 5 bases, and the junction held 10 bases outside the gene matches. Germline CDR1 SNHLY, CDR2 FYNNEI.

CDR3 in DNA: TGTGCCAGCAGGCTAGCGGGGGGCTCCTACGAGCAGTACTTC. Its translation is CASRLAGGSYEQYF. The genes are TRBV27 and TRBJ2-7; 11 bases agree with TRBD2. Germline V gives CDR1 MNHEY, CDR2 SMNVEV (reference sequence). The CDR3 contains 14 residues. The V and J ends lost 6 bases and 0 bases, in that order; junction bases with no gene match: 1.

This clone was recorded a few times. This chain uses TRBV2 with TRBJ2-1; no firm D call. The V and J ends lost 8 bases and 5 bases respectively, with 13 bases between them. Looked up from germline, CDR1 is SNHLY and CDR2 is FYNNEI. This CDR3 has 13 residues. The DNA of the CDR3 is TGTGCCAGCGGTGTTTCCTCTCACAATGAGCAGTTCTTC. It codes for CASGVSSHNEQFF.